These 28 T cell receptor beta chains were all obtained from the same sample, sequenced in a study of blood T cell repertoires in COVID-19. Profiling relied on immunoSEQ multiplex PCR, and the TCRdb table lists in-frame clones only, not all of them. The table shows some 220,000 clones, with about 80% occurring only once. Sequenced sample: PBMCs or T cells enriched from blood (not recorded which). The receptors derive from a woman in her thirties or forties with acute COVID-19.

V is TRBV5-1 and J is TRBJ1-1, with D possibly TRBD1 on 6 matching bases. Deletions cut 4 bases from V and 6 bases from J, with 16 bases between. The germline CDR1 and CDR2 sequences are SGHRS and YFSETQ. CDR3 length: 14 amino acids. CDR3 DNA sequence: TGCGCCAGCAGCCTAGAAACAGGGATCCCTGAAGCTTTCTTT. Translation: CASSLETGIPEAFF. Filled out from reference TRBV5-1 and TRBJ1-1, the complete variable domain reads KAGVTQTPRYLIKTRGQQVTLSCSPISGHRSVSWYQQTPGQGLQFLFEYFSETQRNKGNFPGRFSGRQFSNSRSEMNVSTLELGDSALYLCASSLETGIPEAFFGQGTRLTVV.

This clone was seen more than once but under ten times. The rearrangement links TRBV24-1 to TRBJ2-3, with 11 bases identical to TRBD2. This CDR3 has 16 residues. Trimming at V came to 2 bases and at J to 2 bases, leaving 2 bases not matched to a gene. Germline V gives CDR1 KGHDR, CDR2 SFDVKD. The CDR3 region is CATSDSGLADTDTQYF. The DNA of the CDR3 is TGTGCCACCAGTGATTCGGGACTAGCGGACACAGATACGCAGTATTTT.

The chain links TRBV6-5 to TRBJ1-2, with D perhaps matching TRBD1 (5 bases). The CDR3 extends over 14 amino acids. The germline V and J ends were trimmed by 6 bases and 4 bases, with 15 bases remaining between them. Germline V gene sequence: CDR1 MNHEY, CDR2 SVGAGI. The CDR3 sequence is CASSDGGEGYGYTF. The DNA for the CDR3 is TGTGCCAGCAGCGACGGGGGGGAGGGCTATGGCTACACCTTC.

The chain uses TRBV6-5 and TRBJ2-7; weak D call: TRBD2 (5 bases). V was clipped by 6 bases and J by 7 bases, with 16 bases between them. This CDR3 is built from 13 residues. Germline assignment: CDR1 MNHEY and CDR2 SVGAGI. This CDR3 is CASSPSGPGEQYF. The DNA for the CDR3 is TGTGCCAGCAGCCCCTCCGGGCCGGGGGAGCAGTACTTC.

This clone was seen only a few times. The chain couples TRBV28 to TRBJ2-3, with a tentative D call TRBD2 (6 bases). CDR1 and CDR2 (germline): MDHEN, SYDVKM. CDR3 length equals 15 residues. Deletions cut 3 bases from V and 0 bases from J, with 10 bases between. The CDR3 nucleotides are TGTGCCAGCAGTTTTCTCGGGACTAGCACAGATACGCAGTATTTT. Residues: CASSFLGTSTDTQYF.

CDR3: CASSAVTGELFF. CDR3 bases: TGTGCCAGCAGCGCCGTCACCGGGGAGCTGTTTTTT. The J gene is TRBJ2-2, the V gene TRBV9; D uncertain. The V and J ends lost 3 bases and 4 bases respectively, with 4 bases between them. This CDR3 comprises 12 residues. Germline loops: CDR1 SGDLS, CDR2 YYNGEE.

The chain employs TRBV5-1 and TRBJ2-7, with TRBD1 matching over 8 bases. Germline CDR1 reads SGHRS; CDR2 reads YFSETQ. The CDR3 is 15 amino acids. V lost 4 bases to trimming and J lost 3 bases; unmatched junction nucleotides: 9. CDR3 residues: CASSPPGQVSYEQYF. The DNA of the CDR3 is TGCGCCAGCAGCCCTCCGGGACAGGTCAGCTACGAGCAGTACTTC.

The chain joins TRBV19 to TRBJ2-1; D gene unclear. CDR1 LNHDA and CDR2 SQIVND come from the germline V gene (reference sequence). The length of the CDR3 is 14 residues. Trimming stripped 4 bases from V and 2 bases from J, with 9 bases between. The CDR3 sequence is CASSTGTAYNEQFF. CDR3 nucleotides: TGTGCCAGTAGTACCGGAACAGCCTACAATGAGCAGTTCTTC.

This clone was found a few times. The rearrangement joins TRBV6-2 or TRBV6-3 to TRBJ2-1; 7 bases line up with TRBD2. The germline gives CDR1 MNHEY, CDR2 SVGEGT. The junction had 8 bases not matched to a gene; V was cut back by 1 base and J by 5 bases. The CDR3 consists of 16 residues. The CDR3 sequence: CASSYFGLGENNEQFF. The CDR3 DNA follows: TGTGCCAGCAGTTACTTTGGACTAGGGGAAAACAATGAGCAGTTCTTC.

This chain uses TRBV9 with TRBJ2-5; D is undetermined. Germline V gene sequence: CDR1 SGDLS, CDR2 YYNGEE. The CDR3 contains 14 residues. With 4 bases removed from V and 2 bases from J, the gap between germline ends came to 12 bases. The CDR3 loop reads CASSLNSNQETQYF. The CDR3 DNA reads TGTGCCAGCAGCTTAAATAGTAATCAAGAGACCCAGTACTTC.

The V and J genes are TRBV4-1 and TRBJ2-3, with D possibly being TRBD1 (5 bases). Germline V gene lookup returns CDR1 MGHRA and CDR2 YSYEKL. The ends were cut back, 7 bases at V and 1 base at J, with 21 bases in the middle. The CDR3 is 17 amino acids. Here the CDR3 DNA reads TGCGCCAGCACCACCGACCCTCAGGGCCTTGGCACAGATACGCAGTATTTT. This gives the protein CASTTDPQGLGTDTQYF.

This clone was counted only a few times. A much larger clone lies one base from this, so it may be a read error. Distinct nucleotide sequences in the sample also encode this CDR3. The V call is TRBV30, the J call TRBJ1-1; 8 positions match TRBD1. The CDR3 has 13 residues. Per germline, CDR1 GTSNPN and CDR2 SVGIG (reference sequence). The V segment lost 1 base and the J segment 4 bases; nucleotides outside the gene matches: 2. In nucleotides, the CDR3 is TGTGCCTGGAGTGGTCAGGGGGCCACTGAAGCTTTCTTT. Its protein product is CAWSGQGATEAFF.

V usage is TRBV4-1 and J usage is TRBJ1-2; D not resolved. CDR1 and CDR2 (germline): MGHRA, YSYEKL. Trimming stripped 4 bases from V and 4 bases from J, with 13 bases between. The CDR3 sequence is 14 residues long. CDR3 sequence (DNA): TGCGCCAGCAGCCCCAAGGTGGGCTTCTATGGCTACACCTTC. It yields the protein CASSPKVGFYGYTF.

This sequence joins TRBV5-1 and TRBJ1-3; D is unresolved. CDR3 length: 15 amino acids. The germline V gene encodes CDR1 SGHRS and CDR2 YFSETQ. V was cut by 0 bases and J by 1 base, with 8 bases left in between. The CDR3 bases are TGCGCCAGCAGCTTGGGTCCCGGGTCTGGAAACACCATATATTTT. Its translation is CASSLGPGSGNTIYF. Based on the CDR3 plus reference TRBV5-1 and TRBJ1-3, the full variable domain is KAGVTQTPRYLIKTRGQQVTLSCSPISGHRSVSWYQQTPGQGLQFLFEYFSETQRNKGNFPGRFSGRQFSNSRSEMNVSTLELGDSALYLCASSLGPGSGNTIYFGEGSWLTVV.

The chain combines TRBV3-1 (or the pseudogene TRBV3-2) with TRBJ1-2; no definite D call. The germline gives CDR1 LGHDT, CDR2 YNNKEL (reference sequence). Trimming removed 3 bases from V and 0 bases from J, with 17 bases in between. The CDR3 has 17 residues. DNA of the CDR3: TGTGCCAGCAGCCAGCTTGGGCCTGACCTGTCTAACTATGGCTACACCTTC. It specifies CASSQLGPDLSNYGYTF.

The genes are TRBV24-1 and TRBJ1-1; 7 nucleotides match TRBD1. After removal of 4 bases from V and 6 bases from J, the junction contained 7 bases not matched to a gene. CDR3 length: 14 residues. Germline V gene data show CDR1 as KGHDR and CDR2 as SFDVKD. CDR3 DNA sequence: TGTGCCACCAGTGACACCTACAGGGGTGCTGAAGCTTTCTTT. This gives the protein CATSDTYRGAEAFF.

The rearrangement uses TRBV3-1 (or the pseudogene TRBV3-2) and TRBJ2-6; unclear D gene. With 6 bases removed from V and 0 bases from J, the gap between germline ends came to 9 bases. Germline CDR1 reads LGHDT; CDR2 reads YNNKEL (reference sequence). The CDR3 loop spans 15 amino acids. CDR3 sequence reads: CASRETSSGANVLTF. CDR3 nucleotide sequence: TGTGCCAGCAGGGAGACCAGCTCTGGGGCCAACGTCCTGACTTTC.

The chain couples TRBV7-6 to TRBJ2-5, with D perhaps matching TRBD2 (6 bases). The ends were cut back, 1 base at V and 2 bases at J, with 11 bases in the middle. Germline CDR1 SGHVS, CDR2 FNYEAQ. CDR3 length: 15 amino acids. In DNA form, the CDR3 reads TGTGCCAGCAGCTTAGGCGGACTACCACAAGAGACCCAGTACTTC. The encoded protein is CASSLGGLPQETQYF. The full variable domain, its missing parts supplied by reference TRBV7-6 and TRBJ2-5, is GAGVSQSPRYKVTKRGQDVALRCDPISGHVSLYWYRQALGQGPEFLTYFNYEAQQDKSGLPNDRFSAERPEGSISTLTIQRTEQRDSAMYRCASSLGGLPQETQYFGPGTRLLVL.

The V call is TRBV18, the J call TRBJ1-2; a possible D gene is TRBD1 (5 bases). CDR3 size: 17 residues. Germline CDR1 and CDR2: KGHSH and LQKENI. The V and J ends lost 1 base and 0 bases respectively, with 15 bases between them. CDR3 DNA sequence: TGTGCCAGCTCACCACGACTCCAGGGCCAATCTAACTATGGCTACACCTTC. Its protein is CASSPRLQGQSNYGYTF.

This clone occurred once. The chain carries TRBV7-3 and TRBJ2-3, with 9 bases matching TRBD2. CDR3 length: 14 amino acids. Germline assignment: CDR1 SGHTA and CDR2 FQGTGA. Trimming took 6 bases from V and 3 from J; bases not matched to a gene: 4. The CDR3 reads CASSGLAGTDTQYF. The CDR3 region has the DNA TGTGCCAGCAGTGGGCTAGCGGGAACAGATACGCAGTATTTT.

This sequence joins TRBV13 and TRBJ2-7; 9 bases line up with TRBD1. The CDR3 consists of 15 residues. Germline CDR1 PRHDT, CDR2 FYEKMQ (reference sequence). The V gene end was trimmed by 6 bases and the J gene end by 3 bases; junction bases not matched to a gene: 9. The CDR3 DNA sequence: TGTGCCAGCAGACTACAGGGGGCGCATGGCTACGAGCAGTACTTC. Protein product: CASRLQGAHGYEQYF.

The genes are TRBV29-1 and TRBJ1-1; D is uncertain. The CDR3 spans 14 residues. Per the germline V gene, CDR1 is SQVTM and CDR2 is ANQGSEA. Trimming removed 6 bases from V and 4 bases from J, with 18 bases in between. For the CDR3, the DNA is TGCAGCGTGAACCCGCGGAGCCTCGGCACTGAAGCTTTCTTT. As protein: CSVNPRSLGTEAFF.

J is TRBJ1-2 and V is TRBV4-1, with a tentative D call TRBD1 (6 bases). Germline V gives CDR1 MGHRA, CDR2 YSYEKL. This CDR3 is built from 13 residues. The V gene lost 0 bases and the J gene lost 8 bases, with 10 bases spanning the gap. CDR3 protein: CASSQETRGGYTF. CDR3 bases: TGCGCCAGCAGCCAAGAAACCAGGGGAGGCTACACCTTC.

The V call is TRBV27, the J call TRBJ2-3; 9 bases are shared with TRBD2. This CDR3 contains 16 residues. V shed 6 bases, J shed 3 bases, and the junction held 10 bases outside the gene matches. Germline V gene lookup returns CDR1 MNHEY and CDR2 SMNVEV (reference sequence). CDR3 amino acids: CASSLQAGGGTDTQYF. Here the CDR3 DNA reads TGTGCCAGCAGCCTACAAGCGGGAGGTGGGACAGATACGCAGTATTTT.

The chain joins TRBV7-9 to TRBJ2-7, with D unclear. CDR3 length: 14 residues. V was trimmed by 1 base and J by 0 bases, leaving 7 bases between them. Germline assignment: CDR1 SEHNR and CDR2 FQNEAQ (reference sequence). CDR3 sequence reads: CASSLGESSYEQYF. For the CDR3, the DNA is TGTGCCAGCAGCTTAGGTGAGAGCTCCTACGAGCAGTACTTC. Filled out from reference TRBV7-9 and TRBJ2-7, the complete variable domain reads DTGVSQNPRHKITKRGQNVTFRCDPISEHNRLYWYRQTLGQGPEFLTYFQNEAQLEKSRLLSDRFSAERPKGSFSTLEIQRTEQGDSAMYLCASSLGESSYEQYFGPGTRLTVT.

This clone was recorded a few times. This chain connects TRBV11-2 to TRBJ1-2, with 7 bases that match TRBD1. V shed 5 bases and J 8 bases; nucleotides not matched to a gene: 8. The CDR3 runs 13 residues. The germline V gene encodes CDR1 SGHAT and CDR2 FQNNGV. The CDR3 spells CASSPVRQGGYTF. Here the CDR3 DNA reads TGTGCCAGCAGCCCCGTTAGACAGGGCGGCTACACCTTC.

The chain couples TRBV15 to TRBJ2-2; no clear D. The V gene lost 5 bases and the J gene lost 1 base, with 8 bases spanning the gap. The CDR3 has 14 residues. The germline gives CDR1 LNHNV, CDR2 YYDKDF (reference sequence). Here the CDR3 DNA reads TGTGCCACCAGCCCGCCAGGGAACACCGGGGAGCTGTTTTTT. Amino acids: CATSPPGNTGELFF.

This clone was recorded only once. The genes are TRBV4-2 and TRBJ2-4; a weak D match, TRBD1 (6 bases). CDR1 is LGHNA and CDR2 is YNFKEQ in the germline V gene. The CDR3 runs 15 residues. Trimming shortened V by 0 bases and J by 5 bases, and 11 bases separated the two germline ends. This CDR3 reads CASSQEQGRQNIQYF. Here the CDR3 DNA reads TGTGCCAGCAGCCAAGAACAGGGAAGACAAAACATTCAGTACTTC.